Each of the 28 T cell receptor beta chains below was sequenced from the same sample in a study of prognosis after radiotherapy for stage I lung cancer. Genomic DNA was the source, and TCR beta CDR3 was amplified from it by two-round multiplex PCR. The use of primers specific to each TRBV and TRBJ gene characterized first-round PCR. MiXCR was run by TCRdb on the multiplex PCR reads, yielding one entry per CDR3 protein. The table lists about 47,000 distinct CDR3 sequences, about 37% of them singletons. This specimen consisted of PBMCs, obtained before or after stereotactic body radiation therapy (not recorded which). These receptors all stem from a donor aged 50 or older with non-small cell lung cancer.

The table lists this clonotype with many counts. V is TRBV3-1 and J is TRBJ1-1; 7 nucleotides agree with TRBD1. CDR3 length equals 14 residues. From germline, CDR1 is LGHDT and CDR2 YNNKEL (reference sequence). V lost 5 bases, J lost 11 bases, and 14 bases stayed unmatched. The CDR3 bases are TGTGCCAGCAGCTCAGGGGAAACTCAGGGGGAGGCTTTCTTT. It is translated as CASSSGETQGEAFF.

This clonotype was counted at least ten times. The chain couples TRBV30 to TRBJ1-5; D is uncertain. This CDR3 has 12 amino acids. The V end was cut by 1 base, the J end by 1 base, with 2 bases between. Germline V gives CDR1 GTSNPN, CDR2 SVGIG (reference sequence). The chain's CDR3 is CAWSGSNQPQHF. For the CDR3, the DNA is TGTGCCTGGAGTGGAAGCAATCAGCCCCAGCATTTT.

On this clonotype itself: A much larger clone differs from this one at a single base, so this may be a read error. V and J are TRBV20-1 and TRBJ1-2; D gene uncertain. CDR1 is DFQATT and CDR2 is SNEGSKA in the germline V gene (reference sequence). The length of the CDR3 is 14 residues. The germline V and J ends were trimmed by 0 bases and 4 bases, with 12 bases remaining between them. The CDR3 spells CSARDLAAGYGYTF. DNA of the CDR3: TGCAGTGCTAGAGACCTGGCGGCGGGCTATGGCTACACCTTC.

A few counts support this clonotype. A read error may be the cause here, since a much bigger clone is one base away. The chain joins TRBV25-1 to TRBJ2-1; 7 bases are a match to TRBD2. Losses at the gene ends were 5 bases for V and 6 bases for J; bases not matched to a gene: 7. This CDR3 spans 14 amino acids. CDR1 is MGHDK, CDR2 SYGVNS, per germline. The CDR3 nucleotides are TGTGCCAGCAGTCGGGAGGTTTTTCTCAATGAGCAGTTCTTC. Residues: CASSREVFLNEQFF.

With regard to this clonotype: A read error likely explains this, since a far larger clone differs by one base. This chain connects TRBV6-9 to TRBJ2-7; D gene ambiguous. V lost 3 bases to trimming and J lost 7 bases, with 22 bases between them. Germline V gene lookup returns CDR1 MNHGY and CDR2 SVAAGI. The CDR3 runs 16 residues. The chain's CDR3 is CASSYSKQSITGEQYF. The CDR3 DNA reads TGTGCCAGCAGTTACTCGAAGCAATCAATTACTGGGGAGCAGTACTTC.

V and J are TRBV9 and TRBJ1-1, with 7 bases identical to TRBD1. Germline CDR1 SGDLS, CDR2 YYNGEE. The CDR3 is 15 amino acids. The J segment lost 3 bases and the V segment lost 0 bases, leaving 5 bases of the junction unmatched. In nucleotides, the CDR3 is TGTGCCAGCAGCGTAGGGGAGGGGGCTGACACTGAAGCTTTCTTT. It encodes CASSVGEGADTEAFF.

The sample holds many counts of this clonotype. The chain combines TRBV2 with TRBJ2-3, with TRBD2 identical over 9 bases. J gave up 3 bases and V 10 bases, and 14 bases lay outside the gene matches. This CDR3 has 16 residues. Looked up from germline, CDR1 is SNHLY and CDR2 is FYNNEI. The CDR3 DNA reads TGTGCCACCTCGCAGAGGGCGGGAGGGGGAACAGATACGCAGTATTTT. Translated, it gives CATSQRAGGGTDTQYF.

Of note for this clonotype: The likely explanation is a read error, given a far larger clone one base away. The chain recombines TRBV12-3 or TRBV12-4 with TRBJ2-5, with TRBD2 identical over 7 bases. The J call may be in error: the DNA end matches TRBJ2-1 better. The CDR3 contains 16 residues. The CDR3 sequence: CASSSPLVGGDNEQFF. The CDR3 DNA reads TGTGCCAGCAGTTCACCCCTAGTGGGAGGGGACAATGAGCAGTTCTTC.

The sample holds many counts of this clonotype. V and J are TRBV27 and TRBJ2-7; 11 bases are a match to TRBD2. This CDR3 comprises 16 residues. Unmatched junction bases numbered 6, after V lost 5 bases and J lost 0 bases. The germline gives CDR1 MNHEY, CDR2 SMNVEV (reference sequence). CDR3 residues: CASSPDLAGGSYEQYF. In DNA, the CDR3 is TGTGCCAGCAGTCCCGACCTAGCGGGAGGCTCCTACGAGCAGTACTTC.

The chain uses TRBV18 and TRBJ1-1, with a possible D match to TRBD1 (6 bases). V lost 3 bases and J 6 bases, leaving 14 bases between the germline ends. The CDR3 contains 14 residues. In germline, CDR1 is KGHSH, CDR2 LQKENI. The CDR3 DNA is TGTGCCAGCTCACCGGACAGTCTAGTCGCTGAAGCTTTCTTT. Its translation: CASSPDSLVAEAFF. The full variable domain, its missing parts supplied by reference TRBV18 and TRBJ1-1, is NAGVMQNPRHLVRRRGQEARLRCSPMKGHSHVYWYRQLPEEGLKFMVYLQKENIIDESGMPKERFSAEFPKEGPSILRIQQVVRGDSAAYFCASSPDSLVAEAFFGQGTRLTVV.

This clonotype was observed at least ten times. The gene calls are TRBV6-1 and TRBJ1-2; D may be TRBD1 (6 bases). The CDR3 spans 15 residues. Germline CDR1 is MNHNS and CDR2 is SASEGT. Trimming cost V 5 bases and J 5 bases, with 18 bases left between them. CDR3 DNA sequence: TGTGCCAGCAGTCTTACTCCGACAGGTTTTTATGGCTACACCTTC. This translates into CASSLTPTGFYGYTF.

By sample share, this clonotype is medium-sized. The V and J genes are TRBV6-8 and TRBJ1-5; 8 positions agree with TRBD1. The V gene end was trimmed by 4 bases and the J gene end by 7 bases; junction bases not matched to a gene: 12. The germline V gene encodes CDR1 MNHGY and CDR2 SAAAGT. CDR3 length: 16 amino acids. CDR3 in amino acids: CASSSQAGGAGQPQHF. CDR3 DNA sequence: TGTGCCAGCAGTTCCCAAGCAGGGGGCGCAGGCCAGCCCCAGCATTTT.

This clonotype was observed at least ten times. This chain's CDR3 is CASRNKADQLGTGELFF. For the CDR3, the DNA is TGTGCCAGCAGGAATAAAGCCGACCAGTTGGGGACCGGGGAGCTGTTTTTT. The rearrangement uses TRBV6-1 and TRBJ2-2; D not resolved. This CDR3 is 17 amino acids long. Germline-derived CDR1 and CDR2 are MNHNS and SASEGT. With 6 bases removed from V and 5 bases from J, the gap between germline ends came to 22 bases.

This clonotype was seen a handful of times. The chain combines TRBV7-2 with TRBJ2-5, with D hard to call. The CDR3 totals 13 residues. V dropped 1 base and J dropped 5 bases, with 8 bases sitting between them. The germline gives CDR1 SGHTA, CDR2 FQGNSA. DNA for the CDR3: TGTGCCAGCAGCTTAGGGGTCCGGGAGACCCAGTACTTC. This sequence encodes CASSLGVRETQYF.

This clonotype was counted at least ten times. The CDR3 sequence: CASSLMGLLGGELFF. In nucleotides, the CDR3 is TGCGCCAGCAGCTTGATGGGTCTCCTGGGCGGGGAGCTGTTTTTT. V is TRBV5-1 and J is TRBJ2-2; D unclear. CDR1 and CDR2 from the germline V gene are SGHRS and YFSETQ. This CDR3 spans 15 amino acids. Trimming took 1 base from V and 7 from J, leaving 14 bases between them.

The V and J genes are TRBV6-1 and TRBJ1-3; 7 bases match TRBD1. Germline V gene lookup returns CDR1 MNHNS and CDR2 SASEGT. The CDR3 contains 15 residues. V was clipped by 5 bases and J by 3 bases; unmatched bases: 7. This chain's CDR3 is CASSPDRASGNTIYF. The CDR3 nucleotides are TGTGCCAGCAGTCCAGACAGGGCCAGTGGAAACACCATATATTTT.

The chain employs TRBV28 and TRBJ1-5; D gene uncertain. CDR3 length equals 13 residues. Looked up from germline, CDR1 is MDHEN and CDR2 is SYDVKM. Trimming took off 10 bases at V and 10 bases at J, with 20 bases between the two ends. The CDR3 region is CAIGEGRGRPQHF. As DNA, the CDR3 is TGTGCCATCGGTGAGGGCCGAGGACGTCCCCAGCATTTT.

As regards this clonotype: One base separates it from a far larger clone, so it is likely a read error. The CDR3 DNA follows: TGTGCCAGCAGTCATGTCACTGAAGCTTTCTTT. Translating it yields CASSHVTEAFF. The V gene is TRBV6-1, the J gene TRBJ1-1; D not resolved. Trimming cost V 5 bases and J 4 bases, with 5 bases left between them. The CDR3 length is 11 residues. The germline gives CDR1 MNHNS, CDR2 SASEGT.

The table lists this clonotype with a count of one. The genes are TRBV7-2 and TRBJ2-1, with TRBD2 identical over 9 bases. Germline V gene data show CDR1 as SGHTA and CDR2 as FQGNSA. CDR3 length: 15 amino acids. V shed 4 bases, J shed 10 bases, and the junction held 11 bases outside the gene matches. The CDR3 DNA sequence: TGTGCCAGCAGCTCGGGACTAGCTGGAGACTGGGAGCAGTTCTTC. This sequence encodes CASSSGLAGDWEQFF.

This clonotype appeared many times. The chain joins TRBV7-8 to TRBJ1-2, with TRBD1 matching 7 bases. J lost 6 bases, V lost 1 base, and 8 bases had no gene match. CDR3 size: 15 residues. Germline loops: CDR1 SGHVS, CDR2 FQNEAQ. The DNA for the CDR3 is TGTGCCAGCAGCTTAGGGAGACAGGGATTCGATGGCTACACCTTC. Protein: CASSLGRQGFDGYTF.

This clonotype turned up a few times. This may arise from a read error, as a much more abundant clone is one base away. The chain joins TRBV7-2 to TRBJ2-3; the D gene is possibly TRBD1 (5 bases). This CDR3 region has 14 residues. Germline CDR1 reads SGHTA; CDR2 reads FQGNSA. The CDR3 nucleotides are TGTGCCAGCAGCTTAGCGCAGGGTGGAGATGCGCAGTATTTT. Its translation: CASSLAQGGDAQYF.

A note on this clonotype: A much bigger clone sits one base away, suggesting this may be a read error. V gene TRBV7-9 combines with J gene TRBJ2-3; unclear D gene. V lost 5 bases to trimming and J lost 1 base, with 22 bases between them. Germline values: CDR1 SEHNR, CDR2 FQNEAQ (reference sequence). CDR3 length: 18 amino acids. The CDR3 DNA reads as TGTGCCAGCAGCCCACGTGGTTGGTTGCAGGCCGGCACAGATACGCAGTATTTT. Translated, it gives CASSPRGWLQAGTDTQYF.

This clonotype was observed many times. Possible read error: a much larger clone is one base away. The chain carries TRBV7-3 and TRBJ2-3; unclear D gene. Trimming took off 2 bases at V and 7 bases at J, with 4 bases between the two ends. This CDR3 contains 11 residues. Per germline, CDR1 SGHTA and CDR2 FQGTGA. The CDR3 loop reads CASSLGYTQYF. CDR3 DNA sequence: TGTGCCAGCAGCTTAGGGTATACGCAGTATTTT.

A word on this clonotype: A far larger clone is a single base away, which makes a read error likely. The gene calls are TRBV6-5 and TRBJ2-3; the D call may be TRBD1 or TRBD2 (5 bases each). This CDR3 comprises 16 residues. Germline CDR1 and CDR2: MNHEY and SVGAGI. The CDR3 DNA sequence: TGTGCCAGCATTTACTCTGCGAGCGAGGGGACAGATACGCAGTATTTT. Protein product: CASIYSASEGTDTQYF.

In the case of this clonotype: A much larger clone is a single base away; this may be a read error. This chain connects TRBV20-1 to TRBJ1-1; possibly TRBD1 for D (5 bases). This CDR3 has 13 amino acids. Germline values: CDR1 DFQATT, CDR2 SNEGSKA (reference sequence). Trimming pared 5 bases from V and 3 bases from J, leaving 13 bases between. CDR3 amino acids: CSAGRGEYTEAFF. DNA for the CDR3: TGCAGTGCTGGGAGGGGTGAGTACACTGAAGCTTTCTTT.

The sample holds many counts of this clonotype. The gene calls are TRBV29-1 and TRBJ2-7, with D uncertain. This CDR3 is 11 amino acids long. The V gene's germline CDR1 is SQVTM and CDR2 ANQGSEA. V shed 4 bases and J shed 6 bases, with 10 bases lying between them. In nucleotides, the CDR3 is TGCAGCGTTGGGGTCGCCGGCGAGCAGTACTTC. Translating it yields CSVGVAGEQYF.

The V gene is TRBV10-3, the J gene TRBJ2-3; 7 positions agree with TRBD1. This CDR3 spans 15 amino acids. The germline V gene has CDR1 ENHRY and CDR2 SYGVKD. The trim removed 5 bases at V and 2 bases at J, leaving 7 bases unmatched. CDR3 nucleotide sequence: TGTGCCATCAGTCGACAGGGTTCTATCACAGATACGCAGTATTTT. Translated, it gives CAISRQGSITDTQYF.

This clonotype was observed at least ten times. The rearrangement uses TRBV6-2 or TRBV6-3 and TRBJ2-7; weak D call: TRBD2 (5 bases). The CDR3 extends over 18 amino acids. Germline values: CDR1 MNHEY, CDR2 SVGEGT. Trimming cost V 2 bases and J 3 bases, with 23 bases left between them. The CDR3 nucleotides read TGTGCCAGCAGTTACGAGGACTTCCCGGGGAGCCTACGCTACGAGCAGTACTTC. Protein product: CASSYEDFPGSLRYEQYF.